This is a list of T cell receptor beta chains from one sample in a study of blood T cells in healthy people across ages. TCRdb used MiXCR to reprocess the 5' RACE reads, holding one entry per CDR3 protein. In the table there are 1,800,000 or so distinct CDR3 sequences, about two fifths of which are singletons. Sequencing input: blood. The receptors were gathered from a human donor in good health. Both conserved end residues are part of each CDR3. The order of the fields is J gene, clone size, V gene, D gene, CDR3 DNA, CDR3 protein. A D gene is named only where the DNA matches it firmly. Size tells how often a clone was seen (once, few, many) or the class of an expanded clone, and some rows leave it out.

J gene: TRBJ1-2
clone size: -
V gene: TRBV2
D gene: TRBD1
CDR3 DNA: TGTGCCAGCAGTGAAGCGGGACAGGGGGGTGGCTACACCTTC
CDR3 protein: CASSEAGQGGGYTF

J gene: TRBJ2-3
clone size: -
V gene: TRBV6-5
D gene: TRBD1
CDR3 DNA: TGTGCCAGCAGTTCCACAGGGGCCCCAGGAGATACGCAGTATTTT
CDR3 protein: CASSSTGAPGDTQYF

J gene: TRBJ1-2
clone size: -
V gene: TRBV12-3/TRBV12-4
D gene: -
CDR3 DNA: TGTGCCAGCAGTTTAGTCCACGGGTATGGCTACACCTTC
CDR3 protein: CASSLVHGYGYTF

J gene: TRBJ2-7
clone size: few
V gene: TRBV6-6
D gene: -
CDR3 DNA: TGTGCCAGCAGCCCGTTAGGCAGCCTCTACGAGCAGTACTTC
CDR3 protein: CASSPLGSLYEQYF

J gene: TRBJ2-7
clone size: few
V gene: TRBV29-1
D gene: TRBD1
CDR3 DNA: TGCAGCGTTGAACTCAGGGACAGTGGGGACTACGAGCAGTACTTC
CDR3 protein: CSVELRDSGDYEQYF

J gene: TRBJ2-5
clone size: -
V gene: TRBV10-3
D gene: -
CDR3 DNA: TGTGCCATCAGTGATAGCGGCGGTTTATCGACCCAGTACTTC
CDR3 protein: CAISDSGGLSTQYF

J gene: TRBJ1-1
clone size: -
V gene: TRBV12-3/TRBV12-4
D gene: -
CDR3 DNA: TGTGCCGGCAGTCAGCGGACAGCAATGAACACTGAAGCTTTCTTT
CDR3 protein: CAGSQRTAMNTEAFF

J gene: TRBJ2-1
clone size: -
V gene: TRBV7-8
D gene: -
CDR3 DNA: TGTGCCAGCAGCTCTAGACCCCTTTCTTTCCGTCACAGCTCCTACAATGAGCAGTTCTTC
CDR3 protein: CASSSRPLSFRHSSYNEQFF

J gene: TRBJ2-3
clone size: -
V gene: TRBV7-9
D gene: -
CDR3 DNA: TGTGCCAGCAGCAAACGTACTGGGGCAGGAGATACGCAGTATTTT
CDR3 protein: CASSKRTGAGDTQYF

J gene: TRBJ1-1
clone size: -
V gene: TRBV15
D gene: -
CDR3 DNA: TGTGCCACCAGCACGAGCCCCTTAGGCGGCGGCACTGAAGCTTTCTTT
CDR3 protein: CATSTSPLGGGTEAFF

J gene: TRBJ2-1
clone size: few
V gene: TRBV7-9
D gene: -
CDR3 DNA: TGTGCCAGCAGCTCCGGGGGGCTCCGCAATGAGCAGTTCTTC
CDR3 protein: CASSSGGLRNEQFF

J gene: TRBJ2-1
clone size: few
V gene: TRBV20-1
D gene: -
CDR3 DNA: TGCAGTGCTCGGACCCGAGGGAATTGGGGCAATGAGCAGTTCTTC
CDR3 protein: CSARTRGNWGNEQFF

J gene: TRBJ2-6
clone size: -
V gene: TRBV10-3
D gene: -
CDR3 DNA: TGTGCCATCAGTGGCCAGGGGTCCTCTGGGGCCAACGTCCTGACTTTC
CDR3 protein: CAISGQGSSGANVLTF

J gene: TRBJ1-3
clone size: once
V gene: TRBV10-3
D gene: -
CDR3 DNA: TGTGCCATCAGTGACACCATATATTTT
CDR3 protein: CAISDTIYF

J gene: TRBJ2-2
clone size: few
V gene: TRBV18
D gene: -
CDR3 DNA: TGTGCCAGCTCACCACAGTCCCTGGGAAATTCGGCCGGGGAGCTGTTTTTT
CDR3 protein: CASSPQSLGNSAGELFF

J gene: TRBJ2-7
clone size: -
V gene: TRBV24-1
D gene: -
CDR3 DNA: TGTGCCACCAGCGAGGGACACGGAAGCTACGAGCAGTACTTC
CDR3 protein: CATSEGHGSYEQYF

J gene: TRBJ1-2
clone size: few
V gene: TRBV10-3
D gene: -
CDR3 DNA: TGTGCCATCAGTGATCTACAGGGAGGACTGTCTGGCTACACCTTC
CDR3 protein: CAISDLQGGLSGYTF

J gene: TRBJ2-4
clone size: few
V gene: TRBV3-1
D gene: TRBD1
CDR3 DNA: TGTGCCAGCAGCGGAGACAGGGCGGACATTCAGTACTTC
CDR3 protein: CASSGDRADIQYF

J gene: TRBJ2-1
clone size: once
V gene: TRBV20-1
D gene: TRBD2
CDR3 DNA: TGCAGTGCTTATAGCGGGGGGGTGTCAAATGAGCAGTTCTTC
CDR3 protein: CSAYSGGVSNEQFF

J gene: TRBJ2-3
clone size: few
V gene: TRBV28
D gene: TRBD1
CDR3 DNA: TGTGCCAGCAGTTTCTTGGACAGGGGGATTTTAGATACGCAGTATTTT
CDR3 protein: CASSFLDRGILDTQYF

J gene: TRBJ2-3
clone size: -
V gene: TRBV20-1
D gene: -
CDR3 DNA: TGCAGTGCGAGAGGTTGGACAGATACGCAGTATTTT
CDR3 protein: CSARGWTDTQYF

J gene: TRBJ1-5
clone size: -
V gene: TRBV7-6
D gene: -
CDR3 DNA: TGTGCCAGCAGCTTAAGTGGCGGATTCAATCAGCCCCAGCATTTT
CDR3 protein: CASSLSGGFNQPQHF

J gene: TRBJ2-3
clone size: -
V gene: TRBV7-9
D gene: TRBD1
CDR3 DNA: TGTGCCAACCCCAGACCGGGGGACAGGATCACAGATACGCAGTATTTT
CDR3 protein: CANPRPGDRITDTQYF

J gene: TRBJ1-2
clone size: -
V gene: TRBV18
D gene: -
CDR3 DNA: TGTGCCAGCTCACCGGGACGTACGCTTAACTATGGCTACACCTTC
CDR3 protein: CASSPGRTLNYGYTF